This T cell receptor beta chain emerged from a study of blood T cell repertoires in COVID-19 (dated by TCRdb to between 2020 and 2021). At the level of the whole study: Collaborator samples came from the United States, Italy and Spain and covered acute and convalescent phases of COVID-19. The dataset comprised deeply sampled blood TCRbeta repertoires from subjects exposed to, actively infected with, or recovered from COVID-19. Samples were obtained from the ongoing ImmuneRACE study (first 160 participants) and from over 1,000 subjects provided by 6 global collaborators. The material from the prospective study consisted of cDNA or gDNA derived from T cells, B-cell-depleted T cells, or PBMCs. Nearly every sample came with metadata listing a de-identified subject ID, COVID-19 status, age in years and sex. The repertoires were released in a freely available public database meant as a resource for research on the immune response to SARS-CoV-2. Where HLA class I and class II types were available, the types were taken from metadata supplied by the sample provider, not from assay-based typing.

TCRbeta CDR3 regions were amplified from genomic DNA by means of the immunoSEQ Assay, a bias-controlled multiplex PCR. The original pipeline was this. The number of nucleated cells in each sample was estimated from the amplification of reference gene primers within the assay. To quantify the absolute abundance of each unique TCRbeta CDR3 rearrangement, sequence reads were collapsed and filtered. Productive Simpson clonality was computed per sample as the square root of Simpson's diversity index over productive rearrangements. TCRdb holds this immuneACCESS table with in-frame rearrangements only. Some clones are missing; in checked studies, unresolved V genes explain under half, and the rest has no known cause. V and J calls and clone size are as listed in that table; D and trimming were resolved from the DNA. This sample is represented by some 220,000 clones; about 84% of them were singletons. The ten most abundant clones make up 10% to 15% of the sample.

What the authors observed across the whole study: The amount of clinical and demographic metadata varied by source and participant and was provided uncurated.

Collaborating institutions collected whole blood in K2EDTA tubes following their own protocols. Collaborator samples were shipped for TCRbeta analysis as frozen whole blood, isolated PBMCs, or DNA extracted from either sample type. Details on this clone: Its antigen remains unidentified. Base qualities were left out, and no much larger clone turns up one base away.

Counted from cysteine to phenylalanine, this CDR3 has 14 amino acids. Only CDR3 DNA is held: 42 bases, read in frame from base 1. The junction shows trimming of 6 bases on V and 2 bases on J, plus 13 bases between the germline ends. Sequences SGHNT (CDR1) and YYREEE (CDR2) are obtained from the germline V gene (reference sequence). The V gene is TRBV5-4 and the J gene is TRBJ2-3; confidence is insufficient to name the D gene. The sequencing input was peripheral blood. The sequence was collected from a human donor in a cohort sampled during active COVID-19. The sequenced DNA: TGTGCCAGCACCCCGGCCAGGTACACAGATACGCAGTATTTT. Its coded protein is CASTPARYTDTQYF.